Listed below are T cell receptor beta chains from one sample, sequenced in a study of early T cells in non-severe SARS-CoV-2 infection. One entry per CDR3 protein results from TCRdb running MiXCR on the 5' RACE reads. Of 35,000 to 50,000 distinct CDR3 sequences listed, 23% are singletons. The material sequenced was whole blood, taken at baseline. The source is an adult who was a healthcare worker with PCR-confirmed SARS-CoV-2 infection or an uninfected control (not recorded which). Both conserved end residues are part of each CDR3. A D gene is named only where the DNA matches it firmly. Clone size appears in some rows only: once, few, many, or a class for an expanded clone.

DNA: TGTGCCAGCAGCCACAGTTACGAGCAGTACTTC
CDR3: CASSHSYEQYF
D: -
size: few
V: TRBV3-1
J: TRBJ2-7
length: 11

DNA: TGTGCCAGCAGTTTCAGGGACGCCTACGAGCAGTACTTC
CDR3: CASSFRDAYEQYF
D: -
size: many
V: TRBV12-3/TRBV12-4
J: TRBJ2-7
length: 13

DNA: TGTGCCAGTCGTACAGGGGAGATTTCACCCCTCCACTTT
CDR3: CASRTGEISPLHF
D: TRBD1
size: -
V: TRBV19
J: TRBJ1-6
length: 13

DNA: TGTGCCAGCAGCTTATTTCGGCGGGAGCAGTACTTC
CDR3: CASSLFRREQYF
D: -
size: -
V: TRBV7-2
J: TRBJ2-7
length: 12

DNA: TGTGCCAGTAGTCCGTGGACGGAGAACACCGGGGAGCTGTTTTTT
CDR3: CASSPWTENTGELFF
D: -
size: few
V: TRBV19
J: TRBJ2-2
length: 15

DNA: TGTGCCAGCAGCAGCCTAGCGGGGGATGCCTACGAGCAGTACTTC
CDR3: CASSSLAGDAYEQYF
D: TRBD2
size: few
V: TRBV12-3/TRBV12-4
J: TRBJ2-7
length: 15

DNA: TGTGCCAGCAGAGTGAGGGACCAGGAAAAACTGTTTTTT
CDR3: CASRVRDQEKLFF
D: -
size: -
V: TRBV6-5
J: TRBJ1-4
length: 13

DNA: TGTGCCAGCAGCGTGGGGGCCACCTATGCAGCTTTCTTT
CDR3: CASSVGATYAAFF
D: -
size: -
V: TRBV5-6
J: TRBJ1-1
length: 13

DNA: TGTGCCAGCTCACCAACTAGCGGGGGCCTCCAAGAGACCCAGTACTTC
CDR3: CASSPTSGGLQETQYF
D: TRBD2
size: few
V: TRBV18
J: TRBJ2-5
length: 16

DNA: TGCGCCAGCAGGAGAGTCCAGGGAAGTGATACGCAGTATTTT
CDR3: CASRRVQGSDTQYF
D: -
size: -
V: TRBV5-1
J: TRBJ2-3
length: 14

DNA: TGTGCCAGCATGGGTTGGGGGCCCCTAGAGGGCTACACCTTC
CDR3: CASMGWGPLEGYTF
D: -
size: few
V: TRBV12-3/TRBV12-4
J: TRBJ1-2
length: 14

DNA: TGTGCCAGTAGTATAGCCCGGTTCCCATACGAGCAGTACTTC
CDR3: CASSIARFPYEQYF
D: -
size: -
V: TRBV19
J: TRBJ2-7
length: 14

DNA: TGTGCCAGCAGTCCTACAGAGACCCAGTACTTC
CDR3: CASSPTETQYF
D: -
size: few
V: TRBV12-3/TRBV12-4
J: TRBJ2-5
length: 11

DNA: TGTGCCAGCAGCGTAGAGGGAGATACGCAGTATTTT
CDR3: CASSVEGDTQYF
D: -
size: few
V: TRBV9
J: TRBJ2-3
length: 12

DNA: TGCAGCGTTGTGAAGGGATCCTACGAGCAGTACTTC
CDR3: CSVVKGSYEQYF
D: -
size: few
V: TRBV29-1
J: TRBJ2-7
length: 12

DNA: TGTGCCAGCAGTTTTGGAGGGGCCCGTCAGCCCCAGCATTTT
CDR3: CASSFGGARQPQHF
D: -
size: -
V: TRBV27
J: TRBJ1-5
length: 14

DNA: TGTGCCAGCAGCCCCGGGACAGGGAGCTATGGCTACACCTTC
CDR3: CASSPGTGSYGYTF
D: TRBD1
size: -
V: TRBV12-3/TRBV12-4
J: TRBJ1-2
length: 14

DNA: TGTGCCAGCAGTGACGCCCAGGGGTGGCGGGAAAAACTGTTTTTT
CDR3: CASSDAQGWREKLFF
D: -
size: -
V: TRBV27
J: TRBJ1-4
length: 15

DNA: TGCAGTGCCCATAGAGGTGGCGGCAGGGAAGGAAACACCATATATTTT
CDR3: CSAHRGGGREGNTIYF
D: -
size: -
V: TRBV20-1
J: TRBJ1-3
length: 16

DNA: TGTGCCAGCAGCCAAACAGGGGACTCCTACGAGCAGTACTTC
CDR3: CASSQTGDSYEQYF
D: TRBD1
size: few
V: TRBV4-2
J: TRBJ2-7
length: 14

DNA: TGTGCCAGCAGCGTCAAAGGGACTGGGGCCAACGTCCTGACTTTC
CDR3: CASSVKGTGANVLTF
D: -
size: -
V: TRBV7-2
J: TRBJ2-6
length: 15

DNA: TGTGCCACTGGGACAGAGACCTCTGGTGAGCAGTACTTC
CDR3: CATGTETSGEQYF
D: TRBD1
size: few
V: TRBV10-3
J: TRBJ2-7
length: 13

DNA: TGCAGCGTTGAGCCAGGGGAATCCTACGAGCAGTACTTC
CDR3: CSVEPGESYEQYF
D: -
size: few
V: TRBV29-1
J: TRBJ2-7
length: 13

DNA: TGTGCCAGCAGCTTAGCGTTCGGAGTCAGTGGATATGGCTACACCTTC
CDR3: CASSLAFGVSGYGYTF
D: -
size: few
V: TRBV7-2
J: TRBJ1-2
length: 16

DNA: TGTGCCAGCAGCACAACAACAGGAGGATTCGCAGATACGCAGTATTTT
CDR3: CASSTTTGGFADTQYF
D: -
size: -
V: TRBV7-9
J: TRBJ2-3
length: 16

DNA: TGCAGCGTACGGACCCTGAACACCGGGGAGCTGTTTTTT
CDR3: CSVRTLNTGELFF
D: -
size: few
V: TRBV29-1
J: TRBJ2-2
length: 13

DNA: TGCAGTGCTAGAGCGGCAGGCGTAGGGAGGGAGCAGTACTTC
CDR3: CSARAAGVGREQYF
D: -
size: -
V: TRBV20-1
J: TRBJ2-7
length: 14

DNA: TGTGCCAGCAGCCCCGGGGGTACTAGCACAGATACGCAGTATTTT
CDR3: CASSPGGTSTDTQYF
D: -
size: -
V: TRBV5-4
J: TRBJ2-3
length: 15

DNA: TGTGCCAGCAGTCCACAGGGGATCTATGGCTACACCTTC
CDR3: CASSPQGIYGYTF
D: TRBD1
size: -
V: TRBV6-2/TRBV6-3
J: TRBJ1-2
length: 13

DNA: TGTGCCAGCAGGCGGACAGTTGGAATCTACGAGCAGTACTTC
CDR3: CASRRTVGIYEQYF
D: -
size: -
V: TRBV27
J: TRBJ2-7
length: 14

DNA: TGTGCCAGCAGCTTAGCGCGGCGCCCGAGCTCCTACAATGAGCAGTTCTTC
CDR3: CASSLARRPSSYNEQFF
D: -
size: few
V: TRBV7-8
J: TRBJ2-1
length: 17

DNA: TGTGCCAGCAGCCAAGGTGATGGGTTCTATGCTTTCTTT
CDR3: CASSQGDGFYAFF
D: -
size: few
V: TRBV3-1
J: TRBJ1-1
length: 13

DNA: TGTGCCATCAGTGAGCCCACTAGCGTGGGCACAGATACGCAGTATTTT
CDR3: CAISEPTSVGTDTQYF
D: TRBD2
size: many
V: TRBV10-3
J: TRBJ2-3
length: 16

DNA: TGTGCCAGCAGTTCTAGCGGGGGAGTCAATGAGCAGTTCTTC
CDR3: CASSSSGGVNEQFF
D: TRBD2
size: -
V: TRBV6-5
J: TRBJ2-1
length: 14

DNA: TGTGCCAGCAGTGTCTGGACAGGGGGCTACAATGAGCAGTTCTTC
CDR3: CASSVWTGGYNEQFF
D: TRBD1
size: few
V: TRBV6-4
J: TRBJ2-1
length: 15

DNA: TGTGCCAGCAGCTTTGACAGGGGATTAGGTCACTATGGCTACACCTTC
CDR3: CASSFDRGLGHYGYTF
D: TRBD1
size: -
V: TRBV5-4
J: TRBJ1-2
length: 16

DNA: TGTGCCAGCAGCATGCCAGGGTGGGAGCAGTACTTC
CDR3: CASSMPGWEQYF
D: -
size: -
V: TRBV5-4
J: TRBJ2-7
length: 12

DNA: TGTGCCAGCACAAGGGGACGCACAGATACGCAGTATTTT
CDR3: CASTRGRTDTQYF
D: -
size: few
V: TRBV9
J: TRBJ2-3
length: 13

DNA: TGTGCCAGCAGTCGGGGGATACAAGAGACCCAGTACTTC
CDR3: CASSRGIQETQYF
D: -
size: -
V: TRBV6-5
J: TRBJ2-5
length: 13

DNA: TGTGCCACCAGTGACAGTGACATGGACTATGGCTACACCTTC
CDR3: CATSDSDMDYGYTF
D: -
size: -
V: TRBV24-1
J: TRBJ1-2
length: 14

DNA: TGTGCCAGCAGTGTTAGCCACAATGAGCAGTTCTTC
CDR3: CASSVSHNEQFF
D: -
size: few
V: TRBV2
J: TRBJ2-1
length: 12

DNA: TGCGCCAGCAGCTTGACAGGGGGGAGCAATGAGCAGTTCTTC
CDR3: CASSLTGGSNEQFF
D: TRBD1
size: few
V: TRBV5-1
J: TRBJ2-1
length: 14

DNA: TGCAGCGTTGACCTGGCACCTTTCTTT
CDR3: CSVDLAPFF
D: -
size: -
V: TRBV29-1
J: TRBJ1-1
length: 9

DNA: TGCAGCGTTGGTGGGGGGACATATACGCAGTATTTT
CDR3: CSVGGGTYTQYF
D: -
size: -
V: TRBV29-1
J: TRBJ2-3
length: 12

DNA: TGTGCCAGTACCGGGACAGGGGGCAAACAGCCCCAGCATTTT
CDR3: CASTGTGGKQPQHF
D: TRBD1
size: few
V: TRBV19
J: TRBJ1-5
length: 14

DNA: TGTGCCAGCAGCCCGGTTGTGATGAGGGGCGACTCCTACAATGAGCAGTTCTTC
CDR3: CASSPVVMRGDSYNEQFF
D: -
size: -
V: TRBV7-9
J: TRBJ2-1
length: 18

DNA: TGTGCCAGCAGTTACTCGGTCAGGGGGCGATATCAACCCTACGAGCAGTACTTC
CDR3: CASSYSVRGRYQPYEQYF
D: TRBD1
size: -
V: TRBV6-2/TRBV6-3
J: TRBJ2-7
length: 18

DNA: TGTGCCAGCAGGACAGGGGCGGGCACCGGGGAGCTGTTTTTT
CDR3: CASRTGAGTGELFF
D: TRBD1
size: few
V: TRBV28
J: TRBJ2-2
length: 14

DNA: TGTGCCAGCAGTGCCCGGACTAGCGGGCTCAATGAGCAGTTCTTC
CDR3: CASSARTSGLNEQFF
D: TRBD2
size: -
V: TRBV6-6
J: TRBJ2-1
length: 15

DNA: TGCGCCAGCAGTGAGTCGAGACAGGGGCTTGGCTACACCTTC
CDR3: CASSESRQGLGYTF
D: TRBD1
size: many
V: TRBV10-2
J: TRBJ1-2
length: 14